The T cell receptor beta chain under discussion was sequenced for a study of blood T cell repertoires in COVID-19. Looking at the study overall: Samples came from the United States, Italy and Spain, spanning acute and convalescent COVID-19. Nucleic acid was either cDNA or gDNA, and it came from T cells, B-cell-depleted T cells, or PBMCs.

In the original analysis: Cell counts per sample came from amplifying reference gene primers. This table comes from immunoSEQ multiplex PCR, and its TCRdb copy is limited to in-frame clones, with some not included. That table is the source of V, J and clone size, and D and trimming were worked out from the DNA. The sample carries about 110,000 clones, 88% recorded once. Sequences were obtained from peripheral blood. The sequence came from a human donor in a cohort sampled during active COVID-19.

The CDR3, as DNA: TGCGCCAGCAGTGCGACAGGCTTCACAGATACGCAGTATTTT. It is translated as CASSATGFTDTQYF. The rearrangement uses TRBV10-1 and TRBJ2-3, with D perhaps matching TRBD1 (6 bases). Germline V gene sequence: CDR1 WNHNN, CDR2 SYGVQD (reference sequence). Trimming took off 4 bases at V and 2 bases at J, with 10 bases between the two ends. This CDR3 contains 14 residues.